Following are 21 T cell receptor beta chains from one sample sequenced in a study of Ad26.COV2.S vaccination and SARS-CoV-2 variants (dated by TCRdb to the early 2020s). This sample's treatment or condition label indicates: 19 received Ad26.COV2.S at low or high dose, single or two shots; roughly five received placebo; per-sample allocation not given. Repertoires of vaccine and placebo recipients were sequenced from samples collected on day 63 after the first injection. The method was the immunoSEQ multiplex PCR assay. Not all clones reach the TCRdb copy of this immuneACCESS table, which keeps in-frame sequences only. Checked studies attribute under half of the gap to unresolved V genes and leave the rest unexplained. This sample is represented by nearly 400,000 clones; around 89% of them were singletons. 1.5% to 2% of the sample is taken by the ten largest. Sequenced here: peripheral blood, sampled in a trial of Ad26.COV2.S vaccine versus placebo. Receptor source: a person aged 18 to 65 who received the Ad26.COV2.S COVID-19 vaccine or a placebo.

The genes are TRBV14 and TRBJ2-1; 9 positions match TRBD2. CDR3 size: 13 residues. Germline values: CDR1 SGHDN, CDR2 FVKESK. The V segment lost 2 bases and the J segment 10 bases; nucleotides outside the gene matches: 3. CDR3 nucleotide sequence: TGTGCCAGCAGCCAAATAGCGGGGGCAGAGCAGTTCTTC. Its protein is CASSQIAGAEQFF.

The chain recombines TRBV10-3 with TRBJ2-1; weak D call: TRBD2 (5 bases). The V and J ends lost 8 bases and 0 bases respectively, with 14 bases between them. This CDR3 has 15 amino acids. Germline CDR1 is ENHRY and CDR2 is SYGVKD. CDR3 DNA: TGTGCCATCGCCGGCGGGCAAAGCTCCTACAATGAGCAGTTCTTC. Encoded protein: CAIAGGQSSYNEQFF.

The V call is TRBV6-5, the J call TRBJ2-5, with 9 nucleotides matching TRBD1. Germline V gene sequence: CDR1 MNHEY, CDR2 SVGAGI. This CDR3 region has 13 residues. V trimming: 10 bases; J trimming: 3 bases; junction bases outside the gene matches: 6. The CDR3 coding sequence is TGTGCCATACCCGGGACAGGGAAAGAGACCCAGTACTTC. Amino acids: CAIPGTGKETQYF.

V gene TRBV6-1 combines with J gene TRBJ2-7, with 7 bases fitting TRBD1. V lost 4 bases and J lost 2; bases outside the gene matches: 14. Germline CDR1 is MNHNS and CDR2 is SASEGT. The CDR3 is made up of 17 amino acids. The CDR3 protein is CASSGGQVQSHPYEQYF. In DNA, the CDR3 is TGTGCCAGCAGTGGCGGACAGGTCCAATCACACCCCTACGAGCAGTACTTC.

This chain uses TRBV2 with TRBJ1-1, with a tentative D call TRBD1 (6 bases). Germline CDR1 reads SNHLY; CDR2 reads FYNNEI. The V gene lost 7 bases and the J gene lost 6 bases, with 15 bases spanning the gap. The CDR3 has 13 residues. Written as DNA, the CDR3 is TGTGCCAGCAATGGGGGCTTCGTCTCTGAAGCTTTCTTT. This sequence encodes CASNGGFVSEAFF.

V gene TRBV15 combines with J gene TRBJ1-1, with a weak D call TRBD1 (6 bases). The V end was cut by 0 bases, the J end by 3 bases, with 11 bases between. Germline loops: CDR1 LNHNV, CDR2 YYDKDF (reference sequence). This CDR3 comprises 15 residues. The CDR3 spells CATSRDQGRYTEAFF. In nucleotides, the CDR3 is TGTGCCACCAGCAGAGATCAGGGGAGGTACACTGAAGCTTTCTTT.

This chain joins TRBV6-1 and TRBJ2-7, with a weak D call TRBD1 (5 bases). Germline values: CDR1 MNHNS, CDR2 SASEGT. Trimming left V 1 base short and J 7 bases short, with 17 bases between. The CDR3 is 15 residues long. This CDR3 is CASSEGHRKKEEQYF. CDR3 nucleotide sequence: TGTGCCAGCAGTGAAGGGCACAGGAAAAAGGAGGAGCAGTACTTC.

In its sample, this clone was seen once. The chain recombines TRBV21-1 with TRBJ2-3; the table gives TRBD2 as D, unverified against the DNA. TRBV21-1 is labeled a pseudogene. CDR3 size: 20 residues. The CDR3 region is CASSTGTSGNSLYHTDTQYF. The CDR3 DNA follows: TGTGCCAGCAGCACCGGGACTAGCGGGAACTCACTATACCACACAGATACGCAGTATTTT.

The chain is built from TRBV27 and TRBJ1-5, with 11 bases aligning to TRBD1. The CDR3 extends over 17 amino acids. J was trimmed by 0 bases and V by 6 bases; bases with no gene match: 7. CDR1 is MNHEY, CDR2 SMNVEV, per germline (reference sequence). CDR3: CASRGTGGFYSNQPQHF. CDR3 coding DNA: TGTGCCAGCAGGGGGACAGGGGGATTTTATAGCAATCAGCCCCAGCATTTT.

The chain combines TRBV28 with TRBJ1-2, with a tentative D call TRBD1 (5 bases). The CDR3 runs to 13 residues. Germline V gives CDR1 MDHEN, CDR2 SYDVKM. V lost 6 bases and J lost 8, with 16 bases in between. The CDR3 region is CASRPGQTRGYTF. The CDR3 coding sequence is TGTGCCAGCAGGCCTGGACAAACACGGGGCTACACCTTC.

The CDR3 protein is CASSYTHTGAGGSPLHF. The CDR3 DNA is TGTGCCAGCAGTTACACCCACACTGGGGCTGGCGGTTCACCCCTCCACTTT. This chain links TRBV6-2 or TRBV6-3 with TRBJ1-6, with D possibly being TRBD1 (5 bases). The CDR3 sequence is 17 residues long. V was cut by 2 bases and J by 9 bases, with 20 bases left in between. From germline, CDR1 is MNHEY and CDR2 SVGEGT.

The rearrangement links TRBV28 to TRBJ1-6; D may be TRBD1 (5 bases). Germline-derived CDR1 and CDR2 are MDHEN and SYDVKM. The V end was cut by 5 bases, the J end by 1 base, with 12 bases between. CDR3 size: 16 residues. The CDR3 bases are TGTGCCAGCAGTCTCCCGAAGGGGTCCTATAATTCACCCCTCCACTTT. Protein sequence: CASSLPKGSYNSPLHF.

In its sample, this clone was seen a few times. The chain couples TRBV24-1 to TRBJ1-2; D unresolved. The germline V gene encodes CDR1 KGHDR and CDR2 SFDVKD. The ends were cut back, 3 bases at V and 5 bases at J, with 15 bases in the middle. The CDR3 has 15 amino acids. In DNA form, the CDR3 reads TGTGCCACCAGTGATCCGCCTCGGGGATTTTATGGCTACACCTTC. Translating gives CATSDPPRGFYGYTF.

The chain couples TRBV7-9 to TRBJ1-2; D perhaps matches TRBD1 (5 bases). The V end was cut by 5 bases, the J end by 6 bases, with 10 bases between. Germline V gives CDR1 SEHNR, CDR2 FQNEAQ (reference sequence). The CDR3 is 12 residues long. The CDR3 region is CASSPREHGYTF. The DNA of the CDR3 is TGTGCCAGCAGCCCCAGGGAACATGGCTACACCTTC.

CDR3: CASSDDLVNEQYF. The CDR3 region has the DNA TGTGCCAGCAGTGACGATCTGGTCAACGAGCAGTACTTC. This chain links TRBV2 with TRBJ2-7; D unresolved. V was cut by 3 bases and J by 5 bases, with 11 bases left in between. The germline V gene encodes CDR1 SNHLY and CDR2 FYNNEI. The CDR3 is 13 amino acids.

A single count supports this clone. J is TRBJ2-6 and V is TRBV2; D is uncertain. V was trimmed by 6 bases and J by 0 bases, leaving 9 bases between them. This CDR3 contains 15 residues. Per the germline V gene, CDR1 is SNHLY and CDR2 is FYNNEI. The CDR3 loop reads CASSSTNSGANVLTF. CDR3 DNA: TGTGCCAGCAGCTCCACCAACTCTGGGGCCAACGTCCTGACTTTC.

On this clone itself: Other DNA variants within this sample encode the same CDR3. The V and J genes are TRBV6-6 and TRBJ1-5; D gene ambiguous. Trimming took 4 bases from V and 4 from J, leaving 5 bases between them. CDR3 length: 12 residues. Looked up from germline, CDR1 is MNHNY and CDR2 is SVGAGI (reference sequence). Written as DNA, the CDR3 is TGTGCCAGCAGTTCTCCAAATCAGCCCCAGCATTTT. Translation: CASSSPNQPQHF.

The chain carries TRBV20-1 and TRBJ2-5; D ambiguous. The CDR3 loop spans 11 amino acids. V was trimmed by 6 bases and J by 2 bases, leaving 7 bases between them. CDR1 is DFQATT and CDR2 is SNEGSKA in the germline V gene (reference sequence). The CDR3 is CSAGEQETQYF. CDR3 coding DNA: TGCAGTGCGGGTGAGCAAGAGACCCAGTACTTC.

The chain couples TRBV7-9 to TRBJ2-1; a weak D match, TRBD2 (6 bases). Trimming stripped 0 bases from V and 0 bases from J, with 6 bases between. The CDR3 has 15 amino acids. Germline V lookup: CDR1 SEHNR, CDR2 FQNEAQ (reference sequence). CDR3 DNA: TGTGCCAGCAGCTTAGCGGGACTCTCCTACAATGAGCAGTTCTTC. Its translation is CASSLAGLSYNEQFF.

The CDR3 sequence: CASSQGSQPNYGYTF. In DNA, the CDR3 is TGTGCCAGCAGCCAAGGGTCCCAACCTAACTATGGCTACACCTTC. This chain links TRBV3-1 (or the pseudogene TRBV3-2) with TRBJ1-2, with D uncertain. This CDR3 region has 15 residues. The V and J ends lost 1 base and 0 bases respectively, with 9 bases between them. CDR1 and CDR2 (germline): LGHDT, YNNKEL (reference sequence).

This rearrangement joins TRBV9 to TRBJ2-2; weak D call: TRBD2 (6 bases). The germline gives CDR1 SGDLS, CDR2 YYNGEE. There are 16 residues in the CDR3. The V end lost 4 bases, the J end lost 4 bases, and 17 bases lay between the germline ends. The CDR3 region has the DNA TGTGCCAGCAGCATAAGTAGCGGCGCCGGCACCGGGGAGCTGTTTTTT. It specifies CASSISSGAGTGELFF.